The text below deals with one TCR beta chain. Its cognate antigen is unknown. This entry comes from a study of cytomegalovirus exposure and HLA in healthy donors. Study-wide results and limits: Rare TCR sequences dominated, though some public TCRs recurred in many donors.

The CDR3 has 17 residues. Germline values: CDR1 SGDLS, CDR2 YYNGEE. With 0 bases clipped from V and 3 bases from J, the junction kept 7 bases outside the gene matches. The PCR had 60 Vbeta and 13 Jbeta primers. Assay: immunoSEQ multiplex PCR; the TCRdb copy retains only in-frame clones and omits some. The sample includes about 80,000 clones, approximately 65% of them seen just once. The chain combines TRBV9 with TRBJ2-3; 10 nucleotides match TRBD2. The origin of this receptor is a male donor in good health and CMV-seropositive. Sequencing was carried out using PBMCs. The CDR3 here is CASSVGYSGGYTDTQYF. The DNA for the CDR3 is TGTGCCAGCAGCGTAGGGTATAGCGGGGGGTATACAGATACGCAGTATTTT.